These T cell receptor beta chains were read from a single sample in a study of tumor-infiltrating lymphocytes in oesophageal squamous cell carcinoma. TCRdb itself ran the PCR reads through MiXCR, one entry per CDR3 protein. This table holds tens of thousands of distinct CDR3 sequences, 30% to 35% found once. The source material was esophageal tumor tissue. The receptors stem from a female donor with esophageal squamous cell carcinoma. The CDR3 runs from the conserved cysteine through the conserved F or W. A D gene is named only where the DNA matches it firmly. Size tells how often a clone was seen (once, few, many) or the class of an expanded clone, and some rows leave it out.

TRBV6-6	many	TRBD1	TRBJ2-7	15	TGTGCCAGCAGTTACGGGGCAGGGGGTGGCTACGAGCAGTACTTC	CASSYGAGGGYEQYF
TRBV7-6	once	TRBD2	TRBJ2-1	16	TGTACCAGCAGAGCTGAGACTAGCGGGAGTTACAATGAGCAGTTCTTC	CTSRAETSGSYNEQFF
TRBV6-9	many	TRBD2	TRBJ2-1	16	TGTGCCAGCAGTTATTCGAGCCTAGCGGGCCGCAATGAGCAGTTCTTC	CASSYSSLAGRNEQFF
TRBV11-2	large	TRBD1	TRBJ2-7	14	TGTGCCAGCAGCTCCGGACAGGGGCACTACGAGCAGTACTTC	CASSSGQGHYEQYF
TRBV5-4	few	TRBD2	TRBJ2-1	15	TGTGCCAGCAGCAACTGGGGGGGGTCACCCTACGAGCAGTTCTTC	CASSNWGGSPYEQFF
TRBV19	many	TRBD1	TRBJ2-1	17	TGTGCCAGTAGTTACTCCGGGACAGCATCAACCTACAATGAGCAGTTCTTC	CASSYSGTASTYNEQFF
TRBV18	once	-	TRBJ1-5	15	TGTGCCAGCTCAGAACAGGGAATTAGCAATCAGCCCCAGCATTTT	CASSEQGISNQPQHF
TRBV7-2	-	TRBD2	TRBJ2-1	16	TGTGCCAGCAGCCGGGGGACTAGCGGGAGAGTAGATGAGCAGTTCTTC	CASSRGTSGRVDEQFF
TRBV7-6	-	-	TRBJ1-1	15	TGTGCCAGCAGCCCCCCAAGGGGGGTGAACACTGAAGCTTTCTTT	CASSPPRGVNTEAFF
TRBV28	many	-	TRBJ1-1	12	TGTGCCAGCAGTTTACTACAGAAAAAAGCTTTCTTT	CASSLLQKKAFF
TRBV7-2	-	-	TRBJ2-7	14	TGTGCCAGCAGCTTAGAAAGAGAGTCCCACGAGCAGTACTTC	CASSLERESHEQYF
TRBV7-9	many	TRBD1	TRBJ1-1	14	TGTGCCAGCAGCTTCGGGACAGGGACTACTGAAGCTTTCTTT	CASSFGTGTTEAFF
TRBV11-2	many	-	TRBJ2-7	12	TGTGCCAGCAGCTTAGAACCCAACGAGCAGTACTTC	CASSLEPNEQYF
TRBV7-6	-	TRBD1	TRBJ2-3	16	TGTGCCAGCAGCCCTGGGACAGGGGTATTTAGAGATACGCAGTATTTT	CASSPGTGVFRDTQYF
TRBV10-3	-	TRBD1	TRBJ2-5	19	TGTGCCATCAGTGAGGAACCGGGACAGGGTCGGGGATCTCTAGAGACCCAGTACTTC	CAISEEPGQGRGSLETQYF
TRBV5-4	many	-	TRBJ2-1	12	TGTGCCAGCAGTCACCCTGGCAATGAGCAGTTCTTC	CASSHPGNEQFF
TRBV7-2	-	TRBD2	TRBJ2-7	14	TGTGCCAGCAGCTTTTCCGGGAGGGCCTACGAGCAGTACTTC	CASSFSGRAYEQYF
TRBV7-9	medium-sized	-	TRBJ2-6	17	TGTGCCAGCAGCTTAGGTTTAGGGGGGGCCGGGGCCAACGTCCTGACTTTC	CASSLGLGGAGANVLTF
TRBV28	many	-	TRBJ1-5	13	TGTGCCAGCAGGGGGGGACCCAATCAGCCCCAGCATTTT	CASRGGPNQPQHF
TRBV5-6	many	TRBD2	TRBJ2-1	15	TGTGCCAGCAGCTTGGCCCAACTAGCGGGAGGGCACCAGTTCTTC	CASSLAQLAGGHQFF
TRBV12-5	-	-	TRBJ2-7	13	TGTGCTAGTGGTTTAACGCCGTCCTACGAGCAGTACTTC	CASGLTPSYEQYF
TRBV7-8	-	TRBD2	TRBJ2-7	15	TGTGCCAGCAGCTACGGGACTAGCGGGGGCGGGGAGCAGTACTTC	CASSYGTSGGGEQYF
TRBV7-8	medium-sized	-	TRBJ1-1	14	TGTGCCAGCAGCTTAGGTTCGGCGGGCACTGAAGCTTTCTTT	CASSLGSAGTEAFF
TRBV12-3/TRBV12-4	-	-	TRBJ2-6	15	TGTGCCAGCAGTTTGCGAGGTCCTGGGGCCAACGTCCTGACTTTC	CASSLRGPGANVLTF
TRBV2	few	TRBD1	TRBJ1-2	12	TGTGCCAGCAGCAGGGACAGCGGCGGCTACACCTTC	CASSRDSGGYTF
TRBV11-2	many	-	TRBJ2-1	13	TGTGCCAGCAGCACGGAACTATACAATGAGCAGTTCTTC	CASSTELYNEQFF
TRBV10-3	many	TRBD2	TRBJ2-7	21	TGTGCCATCAGTGAAGTCGGAGGGACTAGCGGGACCACCATGGGGATCTACGAGCAGTACTTC	CAISEVGGTSGTTMGIYEQYF
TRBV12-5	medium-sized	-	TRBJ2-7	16	TGTGCTAGTGGTGACGATGGACAGAAGATCTCCTACGAGCAGTACTTC	CASGDDGQKISYEQYF
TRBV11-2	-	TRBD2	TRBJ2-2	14	TGTGCCAGCAGCTCGCGGGAGGAATCCGGGGAGCTGTTTTTT	CASSSREESGELFF
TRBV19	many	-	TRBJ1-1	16	TGTGCCTCACTGAAGGACGGGGGAGGAGGCGGCACTGAAGCTTTCTTT	CASLKDGGGGGTEAFF